In this sample, the clone carrying this T cell receptor beta chain is medium-sized. Its matching antigen is unknown. In the same sample, other DNA sequences code for this CDR3. The sample is drawn from a study of T cell responses to AZD1222 COVID-19 vaccine. Germline trimming cut 5 bases from V and 7 bases from J; bases unmatched to any gene: 12. Germline-derived CDR1 and CDR2 are SEHNR and FQNEAQ (reference sequence). The CDR3 sequence is 16 residues long. Points from the study as a whole: Possibly, clonal diversity was underestimated; donors were largely white British and included more females. Seropositive AZD1222 recipients at baseline numbered only 5 to 7. Across the whole spike, CD4 TCRs peaked at regions 160-218 and 743-854. Compared with day 0, the breadth and depth of the Spike-specific TCR repertoire rose significantly after two doses of AZD1222.

Sequencing was performed with immunoSEQ multiplex PCR; in TCRdb, only in-frame clones are kept and a portion is missing. The table lists almost 50,000 clones, roughly three quarters of them singletons. The sequencing used peripheral blood, collected on day 0 of MenACWY control vaccination. The rearrangement links TRBV7-9 to TRBJ2-2; 8 bases map to TRBD2. The origin of this receptor is an adult in good health. CDR3 region: CASSPRTGGLSGELFF. CDR3 in DNA: TGTGCCAGCAGCCCACGAACGGGGGGGCTTAGCGGGGAGCTGTTTTTT.